Each of the 5 T cell receptor beta chains below was sequenced from the same sample in a study of T cell changes during pregnancy in multiple sclerosis. Clones were sequenced by immunoSEQ multiplex PCR, and TCRdb holds only the in-frame ones, with some missing. Of 40,000 to 50,000 clones detected, approximately 94% appear once; the ten largest clones hold 8.1%. The sample was CD8+ T cells from peripheral blood mononuclear cells, taken in the third trimester of pregnancy. Source of these receptors: a female donor with multiple sclerosis, enrolled in a pregnancy study.

For the CDR3, the DNA is TGTGCCAGCTCACCGGAGATAGCGGACATTTCCTCCTACGAGCAGTACTTC. Protein sequence: CASSPEIADISSYEQYF. The J gene is TRBJ2-7, the V gene TRBV18; maybe TRBD2 (6 bases). Germline CDR1 reads KGHSH; CDR2 reads LQKENI. The CDR3 contains 17 residues. V lost 3 bases, J lost 0 bases, and 18 bases lay in between.

The chain combines TRBV7-9 with TRBJ2-7; D is possibly TRBD2 (5 bases). The CDR3 length is 15 residues. With 7 bases removed from V and 2 bases from J, the gap between germline ends came to 18 bases. Germline V lookup: CDR1 SEHNR, CDR2 FQNEAQ (reference sequence). This chain's CDR3 is CASIQDWGQPYEQYF. DNA for the CDR3: TGTGCCAGCATCCAGGACTGGGGTCAACCCTACGAGCAGTACTTC. Full variable domain (missing parts from reference TRBV7-9 and TRBJ2-7): DTGVSQNPRHKITKRGQNVTFRCDPISEHNRLYWYRQTLGQGPEFLTYFQNEAQLEKSRLLSDRFSAERPKGSFSTLEIQRTEQGDSAMYLCASIQDWGQPYEQYFGPGTRLTVT.

This sequence joins TRBV11-3 and TRBJ2-1, with TRBD2 matching 14 bases. The CDR3 sequence is 14 residues long. V was pared by 5 bases and J by 12 bases, with 6 bases of the junction left unmatched. CDR1 and CDR2 from the germline V gene are SGHNT and YENEEA. The CDR3 sequence is CASSPGTSGSPQFF. The DNA of the CDR3 is TGTGCCAGCAGCCCGGGGACTAGCGGGAGTCCGCAGTTCTTC.

The chain combines TRBV2 with TRBJ2-7; the D gene is possibly TRBD1 (6 bases). Trimming left V 6 bases short and J 2 bases short, with 11 bases between. Germline lookup yields CDR1 SNHLY and CDR2 FYNNEI. The CDR3 is 13 amino acids. CDR3 sequence reads: CASSARGAYEQYF. Here the CDR3 DNA reads TGTGCCAGCAGCGCCAGGGGAGCCTACGAGCAGTACTTC. Looking up the rest from reference TRBV2 and TRBJ2-7 gives the full variable domain: EPEVTQTPSHQVTQMGQEVILRCVPISNHLYFYWYRQILGQKVEFLVSFYNNEISEKSEIFDDQFSVERPDGSNFTLKIRSTKLEDSAMYFCASSARGAYEQYFGPGTRLTVT.

V usage is TRBV27 and J usage is TRBJ2-7; 9 positions agree with TRBD2. V shed 8 bases and J 4 bases; nucleotides not matched to a gene: 6. The CDR3 consists of 13 residues. Germline CDR1 and CDR2: MNHEY and SMNVEV (reference sequence). CDR3 coding DNA: TGTGCCAGCTCCCGGACTAGCGCTTACGAGCAGTACTTC. This codes for CASSRTSAYEQYF.